This T cell receptor beta chain was retrieved from a study of T cells in narcolepsy. Study-level points and caveats: Reportedly, autoreactive clonotypes were serially detected in patients' blood but not controls'. Autoreactive HCRT-specific and TRIB2-specific clonotypes were marked in same-patient CSF-versus-blood CD4+ comparisons.

Per the germline V gene, CDR1 is MNHNY and CDR2 is SVGAGI (reference sequence). Trimming stripped 6 bases from V and 0 bases from J, with 11 bases between. The CDR3 is 15 amino acids. Concerning this clone itself: No antigen is known for it.

The assay was immunoSEQ multiplex PCR, and TCRdb's table has in-frame clones only and misses some. The table shows 20,000 to 25,000 clones, with approximately 84% occurring only once. This TCR came from a human donor with narcolepsy. The sample was CD45RA- memory CD4+ T cells from PBMCs. This chain connects TRBV6-6 to TRBJ1-4, with D possibly being TRBD1 (5 bases). The CDR3 reads CASSRAGATNEKLFF. CDR3 in DNA: TGTGCCAGCAGCCGGGCGGGGGCAACTAATGAAAAACTGTTTTTT.